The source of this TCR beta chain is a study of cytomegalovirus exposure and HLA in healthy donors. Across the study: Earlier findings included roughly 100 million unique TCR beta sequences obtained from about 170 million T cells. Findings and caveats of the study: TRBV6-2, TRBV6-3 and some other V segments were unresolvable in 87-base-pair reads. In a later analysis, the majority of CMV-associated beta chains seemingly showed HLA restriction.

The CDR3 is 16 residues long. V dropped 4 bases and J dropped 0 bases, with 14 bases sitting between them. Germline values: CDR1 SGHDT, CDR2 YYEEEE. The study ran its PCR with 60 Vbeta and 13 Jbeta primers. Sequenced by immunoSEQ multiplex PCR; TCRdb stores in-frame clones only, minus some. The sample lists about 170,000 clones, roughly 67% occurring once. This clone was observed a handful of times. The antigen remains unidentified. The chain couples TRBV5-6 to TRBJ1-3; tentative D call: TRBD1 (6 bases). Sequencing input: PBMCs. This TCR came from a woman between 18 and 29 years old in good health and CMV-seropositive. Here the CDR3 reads CASSIQGTRSGNTIYF. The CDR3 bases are TGTGCCAGCAGCATTCAGGGGACCCGCTCTGGAAACACCATATATTTT.